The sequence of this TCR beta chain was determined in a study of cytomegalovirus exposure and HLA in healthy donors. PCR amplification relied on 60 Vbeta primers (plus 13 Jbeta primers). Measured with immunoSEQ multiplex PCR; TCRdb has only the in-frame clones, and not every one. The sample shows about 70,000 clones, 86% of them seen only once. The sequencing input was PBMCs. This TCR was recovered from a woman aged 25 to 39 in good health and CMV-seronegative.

The CDR3: CASSRGTGVYNEQFF. CDR3 nucleotide sequence: TGTGCCAGCAGCCGAGGGACAGGGGTCTACAATGAGCAGTTCTTC. This rearrangement joins TRBV7-3 to TRBJ2-1, with 10 nucleotides matching TRBD1. CDR1 and CDR2 (germline): SGHTA, FQGTGA. This CDR3 region has 15 residues. The V and J ends lost 5 bases and 3 bases, in that order; junction bases with no gene match: 4.